Included here is one T cell receptor (beta chain) sequence, with context. Its specificity is unknown. This sample was included in a study of OX40 agonist ivuxolimab in advanced cancers. Study overall: Those enrolled were 82.7% male, with a mean age of approximately 60 years and ages from about 20 to 85. Study outcomes and limitations: CD4+ and CD8+ blood T cells expanded clonally by week 6 at 0.1 to 3.0 mg/kg.

Assay used: immunoSEQ multiplex PCR; TCRdb lists only in-frame clones, some missing. The sample shows 65,000 or so clones, about four fifths of them seen only once. The CDR3 has 13 amino acids. In germline, CDR1 is MRHNA, CDR2 SNTAGT. The V end was cut by 5 bases, the J end by 10 bases, with 12 bases between. The gene calls are TRBV6-4 and TRBJ1-6; D might be TRBD1 (5 bases). The source was CD4+ or CD8+ T cells sorted from blood, collected in a trial of the OX40 agonist ivuxolimab. This sequence was found in an adult with an advanced solid tumor such as melanoma, head and neck, liver or kidney cancer. The CDR3 loop is CASSWDEVSPLHF. CDR3 nucleotides: TGTGCCAGCAGTTGGGACGAGGTGTCACCCCTCCACTTT.